This passage covers 20 T cell receptor beta chains from one sample sequenced in a study of T cell changes during pregnancy in multiple sclerosis. Produced via immunoSEQ multiplex PCR; TCRdb's table is partial and in-frame only. Of around 100,000 clones in the sample, around 90% were seen once. Sequenced here: peripheral blood, sampled in the third trimester of pregnancy. The source of these receptors is a female donor with multiple sclerosis, enrolled in a pregnancy study.

The V gene is TRBV6-6, the J gene TRBJ1-4, with D unclear. Germline V gene sequence: CDR1 MNHNY, CDR2 SVGAGI (reference sequence). This CDR3 comprises 13 residues. V lost 2 bases and J 8 bases, leaving 9 bases between the germline ends. CDR3 nucleotides: TGTGCCAGCAGTTACGCGGCGACGGAAAAACTGTTTTTT. Translation gives CASSYAATEKLFF.

CDR3 sequence (DNA): TGTGCCAGCAGCCAAGAGAGGCTAGCGGGTTACGAGCAGTACTTC. Amino acid sequence: CASSQERLAGYEQYF. The chain has TRBV14 and TRBJ2-7; 8 bases map to TRBD2. After removal of 0 bases from V and 4 bases from J, the junction contained 5 bases not matched to a gene. Germline V gives CDR1 SGHDN, CDR2 FVKESK. The CDR3 consists of 15 residues.

The chain combines TRBV18 with TRBJ2-5; D may be TRBD1 (6 bases). This CDR3 spans 13 amino acids. V lost 5 bases and J 4 bases, leaving 11 bases between the germline ends. CDR1 KGHSH and CDR2 LQKENI come from the germline V gene. In DNA form, the CDR3 reads TGTGCCAGCTCAAGGGGGTTGGGAGAGACCCAGTACTTC. This sequence encodes CASSRGLGETQYF.

The chain is built from TRBV30 and TRBJ2-3; 7 bases match TRBD1. Trimming at V came to 4 bases and at J to 6 bases, leaving 1 base not matched to a gene. Germline V CDR1 and CDR2: GTSNPN, SVGIG (reference sequence). The CDR3 length is 11 residues. CDR3 loop: CAWTTGDTQYF. Here the CDR3 DNA reads TGTGCCTGGACGACAGGGGATACGCAGTATTTT.

The J gene is TRBJ2-2, the V gene TRBV19; D not certain. Trimming cost V 4 bases and J 6 bases, with 12 bases left between them. The CDR3 has 14 amino acids. CDR1 is LNHDA, CDR2 SQIVND, per germline (reference sequence). In DNA, the CDR3 is TGTGCCAGTAGTACCCGACACTCGGCCGGGGAGCTGTTTTTT. Protein product: CASSTRHSAGELFF.

The J gene is TRBJ1-1, the V gene TRBV19; 8 positions agree with TRBD1. This CDR3 contains 15 residues. Germline assignment: CDR1 LNHDA and CDR2 SQIVND (reference sequence). V was clipped by 4 bases and J by 0 bases; unmatched bases: 4. The CDR3 reads CASSTRQGLNTEAFF. CDR3 DNA sequence: TGTGCCAGTAGTACCCGACAGGGGTTGAACACTGAAGCTTTCTTT.

The rearrangement joins TRBV14 to TRBJ1-1; no definite D call. Germline assignment: CDR1 SGHDN and CDR2 FVKESK. V was trimmed by 0 bases and J by 8 bases, leaving 19 bases between them. The CDR3 consists of 16 residues. In DNA form, the CDR3 reads TGTGCCAGCAGCCAAGATCCTGTTAGTTGGCGCGGCGAAGCTTTCTTT. As protein: CASSQDPVSWRGEAFF.

V is TRBV5-6 and J is TRBJ2-7; TRBD2 might be the D (5 bases). The CDR3 is 12 residues long. From germline, CDR1 is SGHDT and CDR2 YYEEEE. The V end lost 1 base, the J end lost 6 bases, and 8 bases lay between the germline ends. CDR3: CASSLFRGEQYF. The CDR3 DNA reads as TGTGCCAGCAGCTTGTTCCGGGGCGAGCAGTACTTC. The complete variable domain, with remaining parts taken from reference TRBV5-6 and TRBJ2-7, reads DAGVTQSPTHLIKTRGQQVTLRCSPKSGHDTVSWYQQALGQGPQFIFQYYEEEERQRGNFPDRFSGHQFPNYSSELNVNALLLGDSALYLCASSLFRGEQYFGPGTRLTVT.

This sequence joins TRBV28 and TRBJ2-5; D perhaps matches TRBD2 (6 bases). The CDR3 is 13 residues long. Germline loops: CDR1 MDHEN, CDR2 SYDVKM. Trimming stripped 5 bases from V and 2 bases from J, with 9 bases between. DNA of the CDR3: TGTGCCAGCAGTCCCGGGACTCAAGAGACCCAGTACTTC. Protein product: CASSPGTQETQYF.

The chain links TRBV28 to TRBJ1-4; 10 bases line up with TRBD1. V was clipped by 4 bases and J by 8 bases; unmatched bases: 10. The CDR3 loop spans 16 amino acids. Germline CDR1 and CDR2: MDHEN and SYDVKM. In nucleotides, the CDR3 is TGTGCCAGCAGTTCCCCGGGACAGGGGATAAGAGAAAAACTGTTTTTT. It translates to CASSSPGQGIREKLFF.

V gene TRBV19 combines with J gene TRBJ1-5, with D possibly TRBD1 on 5 matching bases. Trimming took off 5 bases at V and 4 bases at J, with 21 bases between the two ends. In germline, CDR1 is LNHDA, CDR2 SQIVND (reference sequence). This CDR3 has 17 residues. The CDR3 loop is CASSPPHRLGKNQPQHF. The CDR3, as DNA: TGTGCCAGTAGTCCACCCCACAGGTTGGGGAAAAATCAGCCCCAGCATTTT.

Regarding this clone: The missing conserved phenylalanine or tryptophan at the end of this CDR3 makes a read error likely. The limits of the CDR3 on the DNA are not certain, so only TCRdb's listed CDR3 is given. V gene TRBV10-3 combines with J gene TRBJ2-3; TRBD2, the table's D call, was not compared with the DNA. The germline V gene has CDR1 ENHRY and CDR2 SYGVKD. The CDR3 is made up of 13 amino acids, end residues included. The CDR3 is CAISESAGGTAAV.

The count of this clone is one. The rearrangement uses TRBV27 and TRBJ2-1; 10 nucleotides align to TRBD1. The CDR3 is 14 residues long. The J segment lost 5 bases and the V segment lost 7 bases, leaving 5 bases of the junction unmatched. Germline loops: CDR1 MNHEY, CDR2 SMNVEV (reference sequence). The CDR3 spells CASTKDRGDNEQFF. CDR3 sequence (DNA): TGTGCCAGCACCAAGGACAGGGGGGACAATGAGCAGTTCTTC.

V usage is TRBV29-1 and J usage is TRBJ2-2; tentative D call: TRBD2 (6 bases). In germline, CDR1 is SQVTM, CDR2 ANQGSEA. CDR3 length equals 14 residues. Trimming pared 4 bases from V and 0 bases from J, leaving 9 bases between. CDR3 region: CSVGSGPNTGELFF. For the CDR3, the DNA is TGCAGCGTTGGCAGCGGGCCGAACACCGGGGAGCTGTTTTTT.

V usage is TRBV27 and J usage is TRBJ1-2; TRBD1 matches at 12 bases. The CDR3 is 16 amino acids. Germline V gene data show CDR1 as MNHEY and CDR2 as SMNVEV (reference sequence). Germline trimming cut 1 base from V and 4 bases from J; bases unmatched to any gene: 4. The CDR3 loop reads CASSLLGTGGGYGYTF. CDR3 in DNA: TGTGCCAGCAGTTTATTGGGGACAGGGGGCGGCTATGGCTACACCTTC.

The chain has TRBV2 and TRBJ1-5; 9 bases are a match to TRBD1. The trim removed 6 bases at V and 5 bases at J, leaving 5 bases unmatched. This CDR3 has 14 residues. CDR1 is SNHLY and CDR2 is FYNNEI in the germline V gene. CDR3 DNA: TGTGCCAGCAGCTACAGGGGGCGAGATCAGCCCCAGCATTTT. It translates to CASSYRGRDQPQHF.

The chain couples TRBV5-5 to TRBJ1-4; D is perhaps TRBD1 (6 bases). The CDR3 is made up of 13 amino acids. CDR1 and CDR2 (germline): SGHKS, YYEKEE (reference sequence). With 7 bases removed from V and 13 bases from J, the gap between germline ends came to 20 bases. CDR3 region: CASGRQVEGRLFF. CDR3 in DNA: TGTGCCAGCGGCCGACAGGTTGAGGGAAGACTGTTTTTT.

V and J are TRBV7-8 and TRBJ1-6; D uncertain. The germline V gene has CDR1 SGHVS and CDR2 FQNEAQ. Trimming cost V 2 bases and J 7 bases, with 9 bases left between them. This CDR3 region has 14 residues. This CDR3 is CASSLREPNSPLHF. In DNA form, the CDR3 reads TGTGCCAGCAGCTTAAGGGAGCCAAATTCACCCCTCCACTTT.

V is TRBV5-1 and J is TRBJ2-7; 8 bases align to TRBD2. After removal of 1 base from V and 2 bases from J, the junction contained 5 bases not matched to a gene. Germline V gene data show CDR1 as SGHRS and CDR2 as YFSETQ. The CDR3 is made up of 15 amino acids. The CDR3 reads CASSLWAGGAYEQYF. The CDR3 DNA is TGCGCCAGCAGCTTGTGGGCGGGGGGCGCCTACGAGCAGTACTTC. Full variable domain (missing parts from reference TRBV5-1 and TRBJ2-7): KAGVTQTPRYLIKTRGQQVTLSCSPISGHRSVSWYQQTPGQGLQFLFEYFSETQRNKGNFPGRFSGRQFSNSRSEMNVSTLELGDSALYLCASSLWAGGAYEQYFGPGTRLTVT.

The chain couples TRBV29-1 to TRBJ2-7; TRBD2 matches at 14 bases. The CDR3 length is 14 residues. J lost 6 bases, V lost 3 bases, and 4 bases had no gene match. The V gene's germline CDR1 is SQVTM and CDR2 ANQGSEA. CDR3 sequence (DNA): TGCAGCGTTGACCAAGGACTAGCGGGAGGCGAGCAGTACTTC. As protein: CSVDQGLAGGEQYF.